The entry below gives a single T cell receptor beta chain sequence along with its context. This record comes from a study of blood T cell repertoires in COVID-19. The assay was immunoSEQ multiplex PCR, and TCRdb's table has in-frame clones only and misses some. The sample includes some 140,000 clones, roughly 80% of them seen just once. This CDR3 has 14 residues. J was trimmed by 7 bases and V by 0 bases; bases with no gene match: 4. Germline V gene lookup returns CDR1 SGDLS and CDR2 YYNGEE. This TCR derives from a middle-aged man with acute COVID-19. Sequencing input: PBMCs or T cells enriched from blood (not recorded which). The chain links TRBV9 to TRBJ1-3; 7 bases fit TRBD1. CDR3 sequence (DNA): TGTGCCAGCAGCGTAGAACAGGGGTGGAACACCATATATTTT. This sequence encodes CASSVEQGWNTIYF.